These T cell receptor beta chains were read from a single sample in a study of blood T cell repertoires in COVID-19. Profiling relied on immunoSEQ multiplex PCR, and the TCRdb table lists in-frame clones only, not all of them. Of 100,000 to 150,000 clones in the sample, roughly nine tenths were seen once. The sample comprised peripheral blood. The receptors come from a man between 65 and 85 years old with active or convalescent COVID-19. Each CDR3 is given with its conserved first and last residue. The D gene is left open where the match is weak. Only part of the rows carry a size: once, few, many, or a class if the clone is expanded.

.	TRBV9	TRBJ2-7	TRBD2	15	TGTGCCAGCAGCGTAGGACTAGCGGGAGTTTACGAGCAGTACTTC	CASSVGLAGVYEQYF
once	TRBV11-1	TRBJ2-1	TRBD1	13	TGTGCCAGCAGTTTTACAGGGGGCTATGAGCAGTTCTTC	CASSFTGGYEQFF
.	TRBV19	TRBJ1-3	.	13	TGTGCCAGTGTGCGAGGCTCTGGAAACACCATATATTTT	CASVRGSGNTIYF
.	TRBV7-8	TRBJ2-2	.	13	TGTGCCAGCAGCTTAGAGGGGACCGGGGAGCTGTTTTTT	CASSLEGTGELFF
.	TRBV5-5	TRBJ2-5	.	15	TGTGCCAGCAGCTTGGCTTCTTTGGAGGCAGAGACCCAGTACTTC	CASSLASLEAETQYF
.	TRBV24-1	TRBJ2-1	.	17	TGTGCCACCAGTGACCGAGGCGGGGAAAAACGCTACAATGAGCAGTTCTTC	CATSDRGGEKRYNEQFF
.	TRBV2	TRBJ1-4	.	13	TGTGCCAGCAGTGGCGGCGGAAATGAAAAACTGTTTTTT	CASSGGGNEKLFF
.	TRBV19	TRBJ2-1	TRBD2	15	TGTGCCAGTAGTACCGTAGCGGGAGGGTACAATGAGCAGTTCTTC	CASSTVAGGYNEQFF
.	TRBV24-1	TRBJ1-4	TRBD1	14	TGTGCCACCAGTGAGGGGACAGGGAATGAAAAACTGTTTTTT	CATSEGTGNEKLFF
.	TRBV27	TRBJ1-2	TRBD1	17	TGTGCCAGCAGTCCCCGGACAGGGGTCTTCTCACCATATGGCTACACCTTC	CASSPRTGVFSPYGYTF
.	TRBV4-2	TRBJ1-3	.	18	TGTGCCAGCAGCCAAGATAGGGCAGGGCCAGGATCTGGAAACACCATATATTTT	CASSQDRAGPGSGNTIYF
once	TRBV7-9	TRBJ1-1	TRBD1	16	TGTGCCAGCAGCTTAGGGACAGGCCTTGGGGTCACTGAAGCTTTCTTT	CASSLGTGLGVTEAFF
.	TRBV5-6	TRBJ2-5	TRBD1	15	TGTGCCAGCAGCCCGGACAGGGGGCTTCAAGAGACCCAGTACTTC	CASSPDRGLQETQYF
.	TRBV11-2	TRBJ2-7	.	14	TGTGCCAGCAGCTTAGGGCGAGACAACTACGAGCAGTACTTC	CASSLGRDNYEQYF
.	TRBV3-1/TRBV3-2	TRBJ2-1	TRBD2	15	TGTGCCAGCAGCGCTGGGCTAGCGGGATACAATGAGCAGTTCTTC	CASSAGLAGYNEQFF
.	TRBV19	TRBJ1-3	.	10	TGTGCCAGTCGGGGGGACACCATATATTTT	CASRGDTIYF
.	TRBV27	TRBJ1-3	.	14	TGTGCCAGCAGACCGGGACTCTCTGGAAACACCATATATTTT	CASRPGLSGNTIYF
.	TRBV7-9	TRBJ2-7	.	14	TGTGCCAGCAGCTTACAGGACGGGGCCTACGAGCAGTACTTC	CASSLQDGAYEQYF
.	TRBV12-5	TRBJ2-7	.	11	TGTGCTAGTGGTCCATCCTACGAGCAGTACTTC	CASGPSYEQYF
.	TRBV19	TRBJ1-1	TRBD1	13	TGTGCCAGTAGTATTAGGGGGCCCACTGAAGCTTTCTTT	CASSIRGPTEAFF
few	TRBV24-1	TRBJ1-2	.	15	TGTGCCACCAGTGACGCTCCCGGGACAACCTATGGCTACACCTTC	CATSDAPGTTYGYTF
.	TRBV5-4	TRBJ2-3	TRBD2	16	TGTGCCAGCAGCTTGCGACTAGCGGGAGAGACAGATACGCAGTATTTT	CASSLRLAGETDTQYF
.	TRBV19	TRBJ1-2	.	17	TGTGCCAGTAGCAGATCGCCGGGTCCAGGGACTCACTATGGCTACACCTTC	CASSRSPGPGTHYGYTF
.	TRBV19	TRBJ1-1	.	13	TGTGCCAGTAGTATTACGGGGGACACTGAAGCTTTCTTT	CASSITGDTEAFF
.	TRBV7-9	TRBJ1-5	.	16	TGTGCCAGCAGCTTAGGCTTAGGACAGCAACATCAGCCCCAGCATTTT	CASSLGLGQQHQPQHF
.	TRBV10-2	TRBJ2-2	.	14	TGCGCCAGCAGTGGCGGGGGCAACACCGGGGAGCTGTTTTTT	CASSGGGNTGELFF
.	TRBV24-1	TRBJ2-1	.	14	TGTGCCACCAGTGACCGCCCCTCGGGCGGGGAGCAGTTCTTC	CATSDRPSGGEQFF
.	TRBV28	TRBJ1-2	.	17	TGTGCCAGCAGTCCCGGGGGGACATCGGCCCCCTTACGAGGCTACACCTTC	CASSPGGTSAPLRGYTF